The present TCR beta chain was sequenced within a study of T cells in Graves' hyperthyroidism and ophthalmopathy. Findings of the study overall: Median prediction lead before ophthalmopathy onset was about 6.7 months with the model.

This clonotype was seen many times. Its antigen remains unknown. With 3 bases removed from V and 8 bases from J, the gap between germline ends came to 5 bases. In germline, CDR1 is MDHEN, CDR2 SYDVKM. This CDR3 is built from 11 residues. Clinical symptoms, serum thyroxine and TRAb, thyroid ultrasound and orbital computed tomography were used for the diagnoses. The source material, RNA transcripts, was used to amplify TCR beta CDR3 regions. The study used the HTBI primer set for a first-round RT-PCR of the TCR CDR3. TCRdb passed the multiplex PCR reads through MiXCR, listing each CDR3 protein once. The table includes 300,000 to 450,000 distinct CDR3 sequences, over 15% detected once.

The rearrangement uses TRBV28 and TRBJ1-5; D gene ambiguous. The receptor was derived from a woman in her 40s with Graves' ophthalmopathy. Sequencing used blood. DNA of the CDR3: TGTGCCAGCAGTTTGAGGGAGCCCCAGCATTTT. Amino acids: CASSLREPQHF.